The clone carrying this T cell receptor (beta chain) occurred many times. iRepertoire HTBI primers and Arm-PCR of CDR3 regions built TCR beta libraries. One entry per CDR3 protein, called by TCRdb with MiXCR from the multiplex PCR reads. The sample holds about 400,000 distinct CDR3 sequences, 15% seen once. Indicated time point: newly diagnosed GD, antithyroid drugs for less than 3 months. The TCR library used RNA extracted from PBMCs. This entry comes from a study of regulatory T cells in long-lasting Graves disease. Between the trimmed V and J ends, which lost 1 base and 10 bases, there was a span of 8 bases. The CDR3 runs 12 residues. The germline V gene has CDR1 SGHDN and CDR2 FVKESK. These same records also appear under a second study, on T cells in Graves' hyperthyroidism and ophthalmopathy. That work contributes: Patients aged 18 to 65 with hyperthyroidism were newly diagnosed, with duration under 2 months.

The input for sequencing was peripheral blood mononuclear cells (PBMCs), taken at new diagnosis, from a patient treated with antithyroid drugs. The chain joins TRBV14 to TRBJ2-1; D call uncertain. This TCR was recovered from a woman in her thirties or forties with Graves disease. CDR3 amino acids: CASSQGFVEQFF. The CDR3 nucleotides are TGTGCCAGCAGCCAAGGTTTTGTAGAGCAGTTCTTC.